Listed below are T cell receptor beta chains from one sample, sequenced in a study of T cells in Graves' hyperthyroidism and ophthalmopathy. TCRdb called the multiplex PCR reads again in MiXCR, with one record for every CDR3 protein. The table lists under 400,000 distinct CDR3 sequences, around a sixth of them singletons, with about 49% in the top ten. Sample: blood. These receptors all stem from a woman aged 50 to 60 with Graves' hyperthyroidism. Both conserved end residues are part of each CDR3. The order of the fields is CDR3 protein, CDR3 DNA, V gene, D gene, clone size, J gene. A D gene is named only where the DNA matches it firmly. Rows may omit the clone size; those that give it use once, few, many or a size class.

CDR3: CASSTRTSGGGDTQYF
DNA: TGTGCCAGCAGCACCCGGACTAGCGGGGGGGGAGATACGCAGTATTTT
V: TRBV13
D: TRBD2
size: -
J: TRBJ2-3

CDR3: CASRWTVVGELFF
DNA: TGTGCCAGCAGGTGGACAGTTGTCGGGGAGCTGTTTTTT
V: TRBV6-2/TRBV6-3
D: -
size: many
J: TRBJ2-2

CDR3: CASQVMVAGFQETQYF
DNA: TGTGCCAGCCAGGTCATGGTAGCGGGGTTCCAAGAGACCCAGTACTTC
V: TRBV6-1
D: TRBD2
size: many
J: TRBJ2-5

CDR3: CASSPHFSGDNEQFF
DNA: TGTGCCAGCAGTCCCCACTTTAGCGGGGATAATGAGCAGTTCTTC
V: TRBV28
D: TRBD2
size: many
J: TRBJ2-1

CDR3: CASREERAADTQYF
DNA: TGTGCCAGCAGGGAAGAGCGGGCCGCAGATACGCAGTATTTT
V: TRBV2
D: -
size: many
J: TRBJ2-3

CDR3: CATSSYGGRVNTEAFF
DNA: TGTGCCACCAGCTCCTACGGGGGGCGGGTGAACACTGAAGCTTTCTTT
V: TRBV15
D: -
size: -
J: TRBJ1-1

CDR3: CASSETGETQYF
DNA: TGTGCCAGCAGTGAGACCGGAGAGACGCAGTATTTT
V: TRBV6-1
D: -
size: many
J: TRBJ2-3

CDR3: CASSLAGPGLLDTEAFF
DNA: TGTGCCAGCAGCTTAGCCGGGCCAGGGCTATTGGACACTGAAGCTTTCTTT
V: TRBV11-2
D: -
size: many
J: TRBJ1-1

CDR3: CASSRRTSGDQETQYF
DNA: TGTGCCAGCAGTCGGCGGACTAGCGGGGACCAAGAGACCCAGTACTTC
V: TRBV6-1
D: TRBD2
size: few
J: TRBJ2-5

CDR3: CASSLRDSVYGYTF
DNA: TGTGCCAGCAGTTTACGCGACAGTGTCTATGGCTACACCTTC
V: TRBV28
D: -
size: many
J: TRBJ1-2

CDR3: CASSPRDRGETQYF
DNA: TGTGCCAGCTCACCCCGGGACAGGGGAGAGACCCAGTACTTC
V: TRBV18
D: TRBD1
size: many
J: TRBJ2-5

CDR3: CASSLVTSGRGNEQFF
DNA: TGTGCCAGCAGCTTAGTCACTAGCGGGAGGGGGAATGAGCAGTTCTTC
V: TRBV11-2
D: TRBD2
size: many
J: TRBJ2-1

CDR3: CASSLSGQGATGEPQHF
DNA: TGTGCCAGCAGTTTATCGGGACAGGGGGCGACAGGGGAGCCCCAGCATTTT
V: TRBV27
D: TRBD1
size: -
J: TRBJ1-5

CDR3: CASSLALSTSRGNIQYF
DNA: TGTGCCAGCAGTTTAGCGCTCAGTACGTCTCGGGGAAACATTCAGTACTTC
V: TRBV12-3/TRBV12-4
D: -
size: many
J: TRBJ2-4

CDR3: CASSFQGSNTEAFF
DNA: TGTGCCAGTAGCTTTCAGGGCTCTAACACTGAAGCTTTCTTT
V: TRBV19
D: -
size: -
J: TRBJ1-1

CDR3: CASHRTETYEQYF
DNA: TGTGCCAGCCACCGGACAGAGACCTACGAGCAGTACTTC
V: TRBV5-4
D: -
size: few
J: TRBJ2-7

CDR3: CAGRLARNTGELFF
DNA: TGTGCCGGGAGACTAGCCCGCAACACCGGGGAGCTGTTTTTT
V: TRBV6-1
D: TRBD2
size: -
J: TRBJ2-2

CDR3: CASSYTGQYNEQFF
DNA: TGTGCCAGCAGTTACACAGGACAGTACAATGAGCAGTTCTTC
V: TRBV6-2/TRBV6-3
D: -
size: -
J: TRBJ2-1

CDR3: CASSSARVHNEQFF
DNA: TGTGCCAGCAGCTCCGCACGGGTCCACAATGAGCAGTTCTTC
V: TRBV7-6
D: -
size: -
J: TRBJ2-1

CDR3: CSLQQGGGTEAFF
DNA: TGCAGCCTTCAACAGGGGGGCGGCACTGAAGCTTTCTTT
V: TRBV29-1
D: TRBD1
size: -
J: TRBJ1-1

CDR3: CASSVGGSYGYTF
DNA: TGTGCCAGCAGTGTGGGGGGGTCCTATGGCTACACCTTC
V: TRBV2
D: -
size: many
J: TRBJ1-2

CDR3: CASSESTASGAYEQYF
DNA: TGCGCCAGCAGTGAGTCGACAGCTAGCGGCGCCTACGAGCAGTACTTC
V: TRBV6-2/TRBV6-3
D: TRBD2
size: few
J: TRBJ2-7

CDR3: CASSPQSSYNEQFF
DNA: TGTGCCAGCAGCCCTCAGAGCTCCTACAATGAGCAGTTCTTC
V: TRBV6-5
D: -
size: few
J: TRBJ2-1

CDR3: CSARDHTFPTEAFF
DNA: TGCAGTGCTAGAGATCATACTTTTCCCACTGAAGCTTTCTTT
V: TRBV20-1
D: -
size: many
J: TRBJ1-1

CDR3: CASRASGGSYNEQFF
DNA: TGTGCCAGCAGGGCTAGCGGGGGCTCCTACAATGAGCAGTTCTTC
V: TRBV7-8
D: TRBD2
size: -
J: TRBJ2-1

CDR3: CASSELGREVYEQYF
DNA: TGTGCCAGCAGTGAATTGGGCCGGGAGGTCTACGAGCAGTACTTC
V: TRBV25-1
D: TRBD2
size: few
J: TRBJ2-7

CDR3: CASSLRAGEQFF
DNA: TGCGCCAGCAGCCTTCGAGCGGGAGAGCAGTTCTTC
V: TRBV4-1
D: TRBD2
size: -
J: TRBJ2-1

CDR3: CASSNLTAPSTNEKLFF
DNA: TGTGCCAGCAGTAACCTGACTGCACCCTCAACTAATGAAAAACTGTTTTTT
V: TRBV6-1
D: -
size: -
J: TRBJ1-4

CDR3: CASSPGQGINEKLFF
DNA: TGCGCCAGCAGCCCCGGACAGGGGATTAATGAAAAACTGTTTTTT
V: TRBV5-1
D: TRBD1
size: few
J: TRBJ1-4

CDR3: CATSDPFTDTQYF
DNA: TGTGCCACCAGTGACCCGTTCACAGATACGCAGTATTTT
V: TRBV24-1
D: -
size: -
J: TRBJ2-3

CDR3: CASSEEGLLQYTDTQYF
DNA: TGTGCCAGCAGCGAGGAGGGACTCCTCCAATACACAGATACGCAGTATTTT
V: TRBV13
D: -
size: many
J: TRBJ2-3

CDR3: CASSFRTSAATDTQYF
DNA: TGTGCCAGCAGCTTTCGGACTAGCGCCGCCACAGATACGCAGTATTTT
V: TRBV13
D: TRBD2
size: many
J: TRBJ2-3

CDR3: CASKDRGSSETQYF
DNA: TGTGCCAGCAAAGACAGGGGGAGTTCAGAGACCCAGTACTTC
V: TRBV27
D: TRBD1
size: few
J: TRBJ2-5

CDR3: CASSPTEGLEQYF
DNA: TGTGCCAGCTCACCAACGGAGGGACTCGAGCAGTACTTC
V: TRBV18
D: -
size: many
J: TRBJ2-7

CDR3: CASSLSTSGGHTDTQYF
DNA: TGCGCCAGCAGCTTATCTACTAGCGGGGGGCACACAGATACGCAGTATTTT
V: TRBV5-1
D: TRBD2
size: few
J: TRBJ2-3

CDR3: CATSEGAGWGTGELFF
DNA: TGTGCCACCAGTGAGGGGGCGGGATGGGGCACCGGGGAGCTGTTTTTT
V: TRBV24-1
D: -
size: -
J: TRBJ2-2

CDR3: CASSLQRGSRTDTQYF
DNA: TGTGCCAGCAGCTTGCAGCGGGGGTCCCGCACAGATACGCAGTATTTT
V: TRBV5-4
D: TRBD2
size: -
J: TRBJ2-3

CDR3: CAWNVWAADTQYF
DNA: TGTGCCTGGAACGTATGGGCAGCAGATACGCAGTATTTT
V: TRBV30
D: -
size: -
J: TRBJ2-3

CDR3: CASSLRGENQPQHF
DNA: TGTGCCAGCAGTTTACGGGGGGAGAACCAGCCCCAGCATTTT
V: TRBV28
D: -
size: -
J: TRBJ1-5

CDR3: CASRGAGGAYNEQFF
DNA: TGTGCCAGCAGAGGGGCGGGGGGGGCCTACAATGAGCAGTTCTTC
V: TRBV2
D: TRBD2
size: many
J: TRBJ2-1

CDR3: CASSRTGDWGNTEAFF
DNA: TGTGCCAGCAGTCGCACAGGGGACTGGGGGAACACTGAAGCTTTCTTT
V: TRBV5-6
D: TRBD1
size: many
J: TRBJ1-1

CDR3: CASSLFSQQETQYF
DNA: TGTGCCAGCAGCTTATTCAGCCAGCAAGAGACCCAGTACTTC
V: TRBV7-9
D: -
size: many
J: TRBJ2-5

CDR3: CSAGDGTSGIETQYF
DNA: TGCAGTGCTGGGGATGGGACTAGCGGGATAGAGACCCAGTACTTC
V: TRBV20-1
D: TRBD2
size: many
J: TRBJ2-5

CDR3: CASSITYRQGADTEAFF
DNA: TGTGCCAGTAGTATCACATACCGACAGGGGGCTGACACTGAAGCTTTCTTT
V: TRBV19
D: TRBD1
size: few
J: TRBJ1-1

CDR3: CSVEGRDNYNEQFF
DNA: TGCAGCGTTGAGGGTCGGGATAACTACAATGAGCAGTTCTTC
V: TRBV29-1
D: -
size: few
J: TRBJ2-1

CDR3: CASSQDTVLSSGANVLTF
DNA: TGTGCCAGCAGCCAAGATACGGTTTTGAGCTCTGGGGCCAACGTCCTGACTTTC
V: TRBV4-2
D: -
size: -
J: TRBJ2-6

CDR3: CASGVNTGELFF
DNA: TGTGCTAGTGGTGTCAACACCGGGGAGCTGTTTTTT
V: TRBV12-5
D: -
size: -
J: TRBJ2-2